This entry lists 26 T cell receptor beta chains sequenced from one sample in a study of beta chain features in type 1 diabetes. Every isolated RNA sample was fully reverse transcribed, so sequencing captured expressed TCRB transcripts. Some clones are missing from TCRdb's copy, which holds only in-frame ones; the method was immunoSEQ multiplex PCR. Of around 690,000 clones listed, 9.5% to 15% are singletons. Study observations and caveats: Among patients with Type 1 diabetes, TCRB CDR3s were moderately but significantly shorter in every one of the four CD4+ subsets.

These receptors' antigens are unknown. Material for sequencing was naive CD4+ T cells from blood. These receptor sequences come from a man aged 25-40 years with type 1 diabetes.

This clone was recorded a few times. The chain's CDR3 is CASSLTGNDEKLFF. DNA for the CDR3: TGCGCCAGCAGCCTGACAGGGAACGATGAAAAACTGTTTTTT. The V and J genes are TRBV5-1 and TRBJ1-4, with 7 bases aligning to TRBD1. The CDR3 consists of 14 residues. Trimming removed 4 bases from V and 6 bases from J; junction bases left unmatched: 6. Germline V gene sequence: CDR1 SGHRS, CDR2 YFSETQ.

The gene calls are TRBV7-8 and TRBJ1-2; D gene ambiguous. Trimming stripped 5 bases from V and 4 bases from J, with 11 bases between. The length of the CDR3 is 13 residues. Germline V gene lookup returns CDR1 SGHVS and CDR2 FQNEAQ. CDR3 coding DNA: TGTGCCAGCAGCCCGGTTTTGGCCTATGGCTACACCTTC. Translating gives CASSPVLAYGYTF.

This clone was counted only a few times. The CDR3 DNA reads TGTGCCAGCAGTGCTACTCTGACAAGCAATCAGCCCCAGCATTTT. Amino acids: CASSATLTSNQPQHF. J is TRBJ1-5 and V is TRBV6-1; D remains ambiguous. This CDR3 has 15 residues. Per germline, CDR1 MNHNS and CDR2 SASEGT. Trimming cost V 4 bases and J 1 base, with 11 bases left between them.

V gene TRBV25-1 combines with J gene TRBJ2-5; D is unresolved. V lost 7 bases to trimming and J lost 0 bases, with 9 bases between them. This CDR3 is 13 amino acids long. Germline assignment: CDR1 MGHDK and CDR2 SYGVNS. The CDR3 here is CASIGRDQETQYF. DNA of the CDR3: TGTGCCAGCATTGGCCGGGACCAAGAGACCCAGTACTTC.

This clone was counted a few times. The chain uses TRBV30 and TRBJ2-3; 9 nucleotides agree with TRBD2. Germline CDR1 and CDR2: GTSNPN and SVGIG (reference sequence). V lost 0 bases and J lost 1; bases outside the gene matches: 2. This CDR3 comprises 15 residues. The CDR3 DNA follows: TGTGCCTGGAGTGTAGTAGCGGGGGGCACAGATACGCAGTATTTT. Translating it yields CAWSVVAGGTDTQYF.

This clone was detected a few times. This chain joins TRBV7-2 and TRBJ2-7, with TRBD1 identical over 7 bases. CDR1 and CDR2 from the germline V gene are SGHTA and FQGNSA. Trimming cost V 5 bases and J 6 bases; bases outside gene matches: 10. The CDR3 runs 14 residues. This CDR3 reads CASSPDRDRGEQYF. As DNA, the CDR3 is TGTGCCAGCAGCCCTGACAGGGATCGGGGCGAGCAGTACTTC.

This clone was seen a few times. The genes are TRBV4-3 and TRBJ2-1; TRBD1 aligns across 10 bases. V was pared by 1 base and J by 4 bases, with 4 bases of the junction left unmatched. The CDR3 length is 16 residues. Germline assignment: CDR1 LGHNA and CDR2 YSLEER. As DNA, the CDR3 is TGCGCCAGCAGCCAAGGGACAGGGGGAATTTACAATGAGCAGTTCTTC. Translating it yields CASSQGTGGIYNEQFF.

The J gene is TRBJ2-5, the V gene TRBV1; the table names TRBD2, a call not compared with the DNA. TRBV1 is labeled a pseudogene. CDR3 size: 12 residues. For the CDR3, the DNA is TGCCCTGCGGGGCGGGGACAAGAGACCCAGTACTTC. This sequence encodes CPAGRGQETQYF.

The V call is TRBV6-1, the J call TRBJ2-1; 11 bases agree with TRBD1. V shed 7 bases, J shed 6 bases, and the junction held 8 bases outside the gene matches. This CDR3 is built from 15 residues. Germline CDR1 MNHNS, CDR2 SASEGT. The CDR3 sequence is CASTDGQGAINEQFF. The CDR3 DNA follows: TGTGCCAGCACCGACGGACAGGGGGCTATCAATGAGCAGTTCTTC.

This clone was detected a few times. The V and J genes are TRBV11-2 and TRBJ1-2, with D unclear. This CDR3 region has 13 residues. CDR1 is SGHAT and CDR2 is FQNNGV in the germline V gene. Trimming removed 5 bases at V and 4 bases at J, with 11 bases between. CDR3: CASSRDTSYGYTF. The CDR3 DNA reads TGTGCCAGCAGCCGCGACACGAGCTATGGCTACACCTTC.

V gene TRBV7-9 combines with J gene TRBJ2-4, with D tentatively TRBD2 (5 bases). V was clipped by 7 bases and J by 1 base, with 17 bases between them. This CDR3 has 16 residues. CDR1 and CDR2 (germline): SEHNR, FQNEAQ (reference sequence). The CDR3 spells CASTSEGFAAKNIQYF. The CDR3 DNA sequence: TGTGCCAGCACCTCAGAGGGTTTCGCGGCCAAAAACATTCAGTACTTC.

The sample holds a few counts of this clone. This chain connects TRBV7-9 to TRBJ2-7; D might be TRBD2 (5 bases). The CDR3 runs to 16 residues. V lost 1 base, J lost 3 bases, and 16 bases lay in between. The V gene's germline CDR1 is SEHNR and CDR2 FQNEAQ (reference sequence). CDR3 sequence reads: CASSLVGGLRVYEQYF. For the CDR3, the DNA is TGTGCCAGCAGCTTAGTGGGCGGACTGCGGGTCTACGAGCAGTACTTC.

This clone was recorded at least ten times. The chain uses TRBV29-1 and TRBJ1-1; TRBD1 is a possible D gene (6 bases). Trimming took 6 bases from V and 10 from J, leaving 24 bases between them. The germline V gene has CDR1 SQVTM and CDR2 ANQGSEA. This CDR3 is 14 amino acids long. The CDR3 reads CSVPGAPSQRGAFF. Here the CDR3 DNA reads TGCAGCGTCCCAGGGGCACCCTCTCAACGTGGAGCTTTCTTT.

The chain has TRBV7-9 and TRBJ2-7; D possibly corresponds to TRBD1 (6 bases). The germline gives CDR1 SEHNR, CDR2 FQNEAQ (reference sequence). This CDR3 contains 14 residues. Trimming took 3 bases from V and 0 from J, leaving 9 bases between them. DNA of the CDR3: TGTGCCAGCAGCTTCGACAGGAACTCCTACGAGCAGTACTTC. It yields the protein CASSFDRNSYEQYF.

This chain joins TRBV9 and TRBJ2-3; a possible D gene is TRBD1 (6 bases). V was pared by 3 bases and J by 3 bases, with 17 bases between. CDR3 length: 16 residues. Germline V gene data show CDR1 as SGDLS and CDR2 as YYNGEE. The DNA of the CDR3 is TGTGCCAGCAGCGCGGTACAGGGTTTGGGTACAGATACGCAGTATTTT. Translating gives CASSAVQGLGTDTQYF.

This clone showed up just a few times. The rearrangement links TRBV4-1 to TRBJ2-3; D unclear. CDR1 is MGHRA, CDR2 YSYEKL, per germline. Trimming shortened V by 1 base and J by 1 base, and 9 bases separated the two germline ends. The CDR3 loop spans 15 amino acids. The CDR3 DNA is TGCGCCAGCAGCCAAGCTGGCGGCCGCACAGATACGCAGTATTTT. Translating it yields CASSQAGGRTDTQYF.

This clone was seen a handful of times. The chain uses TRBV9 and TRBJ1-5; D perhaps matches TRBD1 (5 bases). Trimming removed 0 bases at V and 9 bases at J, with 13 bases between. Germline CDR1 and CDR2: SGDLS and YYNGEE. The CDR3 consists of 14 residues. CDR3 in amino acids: CASSVESSQGPQHF. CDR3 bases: TGTGCCAGCAGCGTAGAGAGTTCCCAGGGGCCCCAGCATTTT.

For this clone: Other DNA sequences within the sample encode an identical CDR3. The CDR3 region is CASSEQQETQYF. The DNA of the CDR3 is TGCGCCAGCAGTGAGCAGCAAGAGACCCAGTACTTC. The rearrangement uses TRBV10-2 and TRBJ2-5, with D uncertain. The CDR3 is 12 residues long. The germline CDR1 and CDR2 sequences are WSHSY and SAAADI. The V end was cut by 2 bases, the J end by 2 bases, with 3 bases between.

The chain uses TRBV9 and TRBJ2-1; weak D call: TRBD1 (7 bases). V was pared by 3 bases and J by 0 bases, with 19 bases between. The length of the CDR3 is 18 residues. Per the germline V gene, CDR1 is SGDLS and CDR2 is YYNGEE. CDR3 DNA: TGTGCCAGCAGCGCGTCCGTCCATCAGGGGGGCTCCTACAATGAGCAGTTCTTC. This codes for CASSASVHQGGSYNEQFF.

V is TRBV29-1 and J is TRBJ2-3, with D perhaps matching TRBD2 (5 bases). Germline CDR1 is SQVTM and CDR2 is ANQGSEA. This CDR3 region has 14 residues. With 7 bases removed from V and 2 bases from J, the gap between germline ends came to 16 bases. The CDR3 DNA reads TGCAGCGGATCGATTGCGGGTAACACAGATACGCAGTATTTT. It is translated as CSGSIAGNTDTQYF.

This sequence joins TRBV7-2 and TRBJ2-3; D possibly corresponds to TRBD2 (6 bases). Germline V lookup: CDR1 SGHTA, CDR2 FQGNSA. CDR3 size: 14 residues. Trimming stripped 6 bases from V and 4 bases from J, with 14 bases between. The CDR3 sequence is CASSSRSGADTQYF. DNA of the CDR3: TGTGCCAGCAGTTCCAGATCGGGGGCAGATACGCAGTATTTT.

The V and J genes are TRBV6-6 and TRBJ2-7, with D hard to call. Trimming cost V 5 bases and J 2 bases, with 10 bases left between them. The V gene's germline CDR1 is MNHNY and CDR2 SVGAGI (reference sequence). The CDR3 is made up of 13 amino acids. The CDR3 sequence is CASSTPRAYEQYF. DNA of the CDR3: TGTGCCAGCAGTACCCCTCGCGCCTACGAGCAGTACTTC.

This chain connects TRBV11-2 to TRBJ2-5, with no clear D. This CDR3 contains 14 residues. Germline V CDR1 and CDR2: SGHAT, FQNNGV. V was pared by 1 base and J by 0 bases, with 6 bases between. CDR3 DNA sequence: TGTGCCAGCAGCTTAGGGACCTACCAAGAGACCCAGTACTTC. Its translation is CASSLGTYQETQYF. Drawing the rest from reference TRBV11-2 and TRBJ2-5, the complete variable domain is EAGVAQSPRYKIIEKRQSVAFWCNPISGHATLYWYQQILGQGPKLLIQFQNNGVVDDSQLPKDRFSAERLKGVDSTLKIQPAKLEDSAVYLCASSLGTYQETQYFGPGTRLLVL.

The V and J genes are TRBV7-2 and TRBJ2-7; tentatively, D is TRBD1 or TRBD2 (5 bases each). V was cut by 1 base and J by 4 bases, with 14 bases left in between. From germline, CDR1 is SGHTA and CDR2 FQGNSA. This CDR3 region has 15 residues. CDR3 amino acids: CASSLEGRGDYEQYF. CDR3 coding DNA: TGTGCCAGCAGCTTAGAGGGACGGGGTGATTACGAGCAGTACTTC.

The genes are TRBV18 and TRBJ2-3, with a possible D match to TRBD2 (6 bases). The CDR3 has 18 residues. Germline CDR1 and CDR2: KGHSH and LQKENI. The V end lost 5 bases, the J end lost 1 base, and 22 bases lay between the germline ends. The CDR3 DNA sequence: TGTGCCAGCTCAAGGGACTCGCGGGAAAGAGGAGGCACAGATACGCAGTATTTT. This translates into CASSRDSRERGGTDTQYF.

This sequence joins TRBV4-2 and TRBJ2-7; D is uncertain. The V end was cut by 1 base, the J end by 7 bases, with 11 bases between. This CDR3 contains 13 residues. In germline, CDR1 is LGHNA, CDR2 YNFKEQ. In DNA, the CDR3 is TGTGCCAGCAGCCAAGGTAACGAGTGGGAGCAGTACTTC. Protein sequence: CASSQGNEWEQYF.